A single T cell receptor beta chain is shown here with its context. These data come from a study of human T cells and chemical hapten exposure. Described time point: patch test 3, about 24 weeks after DPC sensitization. Treatment noted: therapeutic diphenylcyclopropenone sensitization with weekly scalp DPC. One entry per CDR3 protein, called by TCRdb with MiXCR from the RACE reads. The sample includes about 200,000 distinct CDR3 sequences, 20% to 25% seen only once; the top ten take 2.5%. Germline values: CDR1 ENHRY, CDR2 SYGVKD. Trimming removed 10 bases from V and 4 bases from J; junction bases left unmatched: 7. The CDR3 is 14 amino acids.

The chain uses TRBV10-3 and TRBJ2-2; 9 bases map to TRBD2. This receptor was taken from a woman between 35 and 50 years old with alopecia areata. Some clones in this sample may be carry-over from other donors' samples. Sequences were derived from whole blood, sampled in connection with sensitization to the hapten diphenylcyclopropenone (DPC). The CDR3 sequence is CATTGLAATGELFF. CDR3 nucleotide sequence: TGTGCCACTACGGGACTAGCAGCCACCGGGGAGCTGTTTTTT.